Listed below are T cell receptor beta chains from one sample, sequenced in a study of tumor-infiltrating lymphocytes in localized non-small cell lung cancer. TCRdb's copy holds only in-frame clones and misses some; the assay was immunoSEQ multiplex PCR. Among approximately 17,000 clones listed, over 70% were seen once. Sequenced input: lung tumor tissue. Receptors were obtained from a human donor with non-small cell lung cancer. CDR3s include the opening cysteine and the closing phenylalanine or tryptophan. A D gene is named only where the DNA matches it firmly. Clone size, where shown, is once, few, many, or a class for clones that have expanded.

d_gene: -
j_gene: TRBJ2-5
v_gene: TRBV18
len: 15
abundance: -
CDR3aa: CASSPRRDSQETQYF
CDR3nt: TGTGCCAGCTCACCACGAAGGGATTCCCAAGAGACCCAGTACTTC

d_gene: -
j_gene: TRBJ2-7
v_gene: TRBV19
len: 14
abundance: few
CDR3aa: CASSIGGSFGEQYF
CDR3nt: TGTGCCAGTAGTATAGGAGGGAGCTTTGGCGAGCAGTACTTC

d_gene: TRBD2
j_gene: TRBJ2-5
v_gene: TRBV28
len: 14
abundance: -
CDR3aa: CASRRGGDSETQYF
CDR3nt: TGTGCCAGCAGACGCGGGGGGGACTCAGAGACCCAGTACTTC

d_gene: -
j_gene: TRBJ2-7
v_gene: TRBV5-5
len: 14
abundance: -
CDR3aa: CASSLAVRRGVQYF
CDR3nt: TGTGCCAGCAGCTTGGCCGTGCGACGGGGAGTGCAGTACTTC

d_gene: TRBD2
j_gene: TRBJ2-7
v_gene: TRBV27
len: 16
abundance: -
CDR3aa: CASTKGGTSGAYEQYF
CDR3nt: TGTGCCAGCACCAAAGGAGGGACTAGCGGGGCTTACGAGCAGTACTTC

d_gene: TRBD1
j_gene: TRBJ1-5
v_gene: TRBV29-1
len: 14
abundance: once
CDR3aa: CSVGAGTGNQPQHF
CDR3nt: TGCAGCGTTGGGGCCGGGACAGGTAATCAGCCCCAGCATTTT

d_gene: -
j_gene: TRBJ2-7
v_gene: TRBV27
len: 11
abundance: -
CDR3aa: CASSFLGEQYF
CDR3nt: TGTGCCAGCAGCTTTCTGGGCGAGCAGTACTTC

d_gene: TRBD1
j_gene: TRBJ2-4
v_gene: TRBV5-6
len: 16
abundance: -
CDR3aa: CASSLPGQGAKNIQYF
CDR3nt: TGTGCCAGCAGCTTACCGGGACAGGGTGCCAAAAACATTCAGTACTTC

d_gene: -
j_gene: TRBJ1-5
v_gene: TRBV18
len: 18
abundance: few
CDR3aa: CASSLNSGVRGSNQPQHF
CDR3nt: TGTGCCAGCTCGTTGAATTCAGGAGTAAGGGGTAGCAATCAGCCCCAGCATTTT

d_gene: -
j_gene: TRBJ2-3
v_gene: TRBV19
len: 15
abundance: -
CDR3aa: CASSIGAPLTDTQYF
CDR3nt: TGTGCCAGTAGTATAGGGGCGCCTCTCACAGATACGCAGTATTTT

d_gene: -
j_gene: TRBJ1-1
v_gene: TRBV6-5
len: 13
abundance: -
CDR3aa: CASSSRRNTEAFF
CDR3nt: TGTGCCAGCAGTTCCCGCAGGAACACTGAAGCTTTCTTT

d_gene: -
j_gene: TRBJ2-6
v_gene: TRBV28
len: 18
abundance: -
CDR3aa: CASSLGGWESSGANVLTF
CDR3nt: TGTGCCAGCAGTTTGGGGGGTTGGGAGAGCTCTGGGGCCAACGTCCTGACTTTC

d_gene: -
j_gene: TRBJ1-2
v_gene: TRBV6-5
len: 12
abundance: -
CDR3aa: CASRTQGHGYTF
CDR3nt: TGTGCCAGCAGAACCCAGGGCCATGGCTACACCTTC

d_gene: TRBD1
j_gene: TRBJ1-4
v_gene: TRBV11-3
len: 15
abundance: -
CDR3aa: CASSLGTGDNEKLFF
CDR3nt: TGTGCCAGCAGCTTGGGGACAGGGGATAATGAAAAACTGTTTTTT

d_gene: -
j_gene: TRBJ1-2
v_gene: TRBV9
len: 14
abundance: -
CDR3aa: CASSVVNSNYGYTF
CDR3nt: TGTGCCAGCAGCGTAGTAAACAGTAACTATGGCTACACCTTC

d_gene: -
j_gene: TRBJ2-7
v_gene: TRBV28
len: 12
abundance: -
CDR3aa: CASSLFQRRQYF
CDR3nt: TGTGCCAGCAGTTTATTTCAACGGAGGCAGTACTTC